Reported below is one TCR beta chain. TCRdb independently ran MiXCR on the RT-PCR reads; one entry per CDR3 protein. The table shows roughly 540,000 distinct CDR3 sequences, with approximately 24% occurring only once. This sample stems from a study of response to subunit inactivated influenza vaccine. These data also formed part of another study, on T cells expressing NK-cell markers. This second report adds: TCR beta libraries carry UMIs added by 5'RACE template switching. The eight sequenced donors comprised seven who were HCMV-seropositive and one who was seronegative. The dominant NKG2C+ clonotypes represented about 1.0-7.5% of CD8+ T cells in five or six donors. Nothing established the HCMV specificity of expanded NKG2C+ T cell clones.

The sequencing here drew on CD4+ T cells sorted from PBMCs, taken 11 to 12 days after vaccination. The sequence was obtained from a man aged 45-65 years who received an inactivated influenza vaccine.

The CDR3 nucleotides are TGCAGTGCCCAGCCGTCTAGCGGGACCCAAAGTCGCACCGGGGAGCTGTTTTTT. Protein: CSAQPSSGTQSRTGELFF. The J gene is TRBJ2-2, the V gene TRBV20-1; 9 nucleotides align to TRBD2. Germline V lookup: CDR1 DFQATT, CDR2 SNEGSKA (reference sequence). The V segment lost 6 bases and the J segment 4 bases; nucleotides outside the gene matches: 18. The CDR3 is 18 amino acids.